The present T cell receptor beta chain was sequenced within a study of blood T cell repertoires in COVID-19. Overall study: Samples of COVID-19 (acute and convalescent) were obtained from the United States, Italy and Spain.

Only a few counts were recorded for this clone. The protocol was immunoSEQ multiplex PCR, while the TCRdb copy is restricted to in-frame clones and leaves out a portion. The sample records 200,000 to 250,000 clones, around nine tenths being singletons. Clinical history reported by participants formed the basis on which cohorts were assigned. Within 2 weeks of study entry, exposed participants had contacted a PCR-confirmed or clinician-diagnosed COVID-19 case. V lost 0 bases and J 5 bases, leaving 15 bases between the germline ends. CDR3 length equals 15 residues. Per germline, CDR1 SGHRS and CDR2 YFSETQ.

Material: PBMCs or T cells enriched from blood (not recorded which). The rearrangement uses TRBV5-1 and TRBJ2-7; D might be TRBD2 (6 bases). The TCR comes from a woman between 25 and 40 years old who had been exposed to COVID-19. CDR3: CASSLEGGRYHEQYF. In DNA, the CDR3 is TGCGCCAGCAGCTTGGAAGGAGGGAGGTACCACGAGCAGTACTTC.